The T cell receptor (beta chain) described here comes from a study of blood T cell repertoires in COVID-19. At the level of the study: Sources were T cells, B-cell-depleted T cells, or PBMCs; the material itself was cDNA or gDNA.

V shed 2 bases, J shed 4 bases, and the junction held 7 bases outside the gene matches. The length of the CDR3 is 16 residues. The germline CDR1 and CDR2 sequences are MGHRA and YSYEKL. Authors' data handling: Amplified reference gene primers provided the basis for estimating nucleated cell counts. Assay used: immunoSEQ multiplex PCR; TCRdb lists only in-frame clones, some missing. Clone size and V and J calls were adopted from that table, with D and trimming inferred from the DNA. The data show some 300,000 clones, with 65% to 90% seen just once and roughly 4% held by the top ten. Among Cohort 3 donors, those recovered had two negative PCRs, clearance, or symptom resolution.

The clonotype comes from a man aged 30 to 45 who had recovered from COVID-19. Sequencing input: PBMCs or T cells enriched from blood (not recorded which). V and J are TRBV4-1 and TRBJ2-1; TRBD2 matches at 8 bases. The CDR3 here is CASSQPTSGPYNEQFF. The CDR3 DNA follows: TGCGCCAGCAGCCAACCAACTAGCGGCCCTTACAATGAGCAGTTCTTC.